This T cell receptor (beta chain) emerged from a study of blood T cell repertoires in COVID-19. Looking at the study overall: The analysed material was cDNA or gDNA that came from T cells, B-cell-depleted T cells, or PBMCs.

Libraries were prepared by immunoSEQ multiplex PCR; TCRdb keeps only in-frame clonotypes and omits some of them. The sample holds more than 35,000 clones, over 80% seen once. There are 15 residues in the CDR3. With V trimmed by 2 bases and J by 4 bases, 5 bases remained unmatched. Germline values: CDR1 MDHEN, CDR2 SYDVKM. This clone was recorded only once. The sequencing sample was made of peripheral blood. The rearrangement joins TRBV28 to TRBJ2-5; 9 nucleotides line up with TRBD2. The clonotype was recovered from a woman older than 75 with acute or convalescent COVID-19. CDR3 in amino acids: CASSLGGGGRETQYF. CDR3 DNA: TGTGCCAGCAGTTTAGGCGGGGGGGGGCGAGAGACCCAGTACTTC.